A single count supports the clone carrying this T cell receptor (beta chain). Antigen specificity is unknown. The primer mix had 60 Vbeta and 13 Jbeta primers. Sequencing was performed with immunoSEQ multiplex PCR; in TCRdb, only in-frame clones are kept and a portion is missing. The repertoire has some 130,000 clones, roughly 72% of them found once; the top ten carry approximately 7.2%. The CDR3 sequence is 13 residues long. Trimming pared 6 bases from V and 5 bases from J, leaving 13 bases between. Germline-derived CDR1 and CDR2 are WSHSY and SAAADI. Unrecorded immune exposures were likely, despite nominal health at sampling. This entry comes from a study of cytomegalovirus exposure and HLA in healthy donors. Study-wide context: Unique TCRs numbering some 80 million, obtained from HLA-typed donors, made up an early data release.

General study results and limits: Later work found that TCR association rates differed between HLA loci; DRB1 had the most and HLA-C the fewest.

The sample taken for sequencing was PBMCs. The sequence was collected from a male donor in good health and CMV-seronegative. The genes are TRBV10-2 and TRBJ2-5; the D gene is possibly TRBD1 (6 bases). The CDR3 coding sequence is TGCGCCAGCAGGACAGGTTCATGGGAGACCCAGTACTTC. It codes for CASRTGSWETQYF.